This record covers a single T cell receptor beta chain. No cognate antigen has been identified for it. Base qualities are missing; no much larger clone stands one base away. Trimming costs V 7 bases and J 3 bases, and their ends lie 10 bases apart. Including cysteine and phenylalanine, the CDR3 has 13 amino acids. The CDR3 DNA has 39 bases and is translated from base 1. CDR1 and CDR2 are drawn from the germline V gene: MNHEY, SVGAGI. The data are from a study of shared clonotypes between healthy human individuals (dated by TCRdb to 2020 to 2022). As for the study more broadly: A few men and a couple of women, aged 18 to 49 years, made up the cohort. For each donor, three plates each were used for CD4 naive and CD4 memory, two plates were used for CD8 naive, and one plate was used for CD8 memory. The study deeply sequenced blood TCR repertoires of five healthy adults to estimate repertoire size and the extent of clonotype sharing between individuals. To increase sequencing depth and limit assay-specific biases, different laboratories used diverse techniques to prepare libraries and sequence TCR repertoires. Each donor's leukapheresis produced roughly between about 0.8 and 10 billion PBMCs.

Using the deep immunoSEQ assay, TCR CDR3 regions were amplified from genomic DNA by multiplex PCR. Extracted genomic DNA from each cell subset was distributed evenly across all wells of several immunoSEQ 96-well plates, and each plate was treated as a replicate. For sorted subsets, 150 to 250 ng of genomic DNA, equivalent to 25,000 to 35,000 T cell genomes, went into each replicate PCR. Purified libraries were measured with a Qubit 3.0 fluorometer, size-checked on a Bioanalyzer 2100, and measured again with the KAPA Library Quantification kit. Every immunoSEQ 96-well plate was sequenced on a separate single-read 150-cycle Illumina NextSeq 550 flow cell. Per the source publication's procedure: Because only junctional sequences without quality scores were contained in the immunoSEQ output, filtering matching that applied to full-length reads could not be performed. Sequences were annotated with PyIR, a Python wrapper for IgBLAST v1.9, using IMGT germline references to assign V/J genes and CDR3. Reads with weak V/J assignments (E-value above 1e-6), missing CDR3, stop codons, out-of-frame junctions, or ambiguous translated residues were removed. A V3J clonotype was defined by an identical inferred V gene, J gene, and CDR3 amino acid sequence. Percentage overlap between repertoires was computed as shared unique clonotypes divided by the size of the smaller repertoire. RTK rarefaction, the Chao1 estimator, and Recon v2.1 estimates of unobserved clonotypes were used to assess repertoire richness. Generation probabilities were computed with OLGA for all TCRbeta clonotypes obtained by the gDNA method from several donors. TCRdb mirrors the immuneACCESS table, restricted to in-frame sequences. Some clones are absent from its copies; in checked studies, under half trace to an unresolved V gene, and the reason for the others is unknown. That table gives V, J and clone size, and the DNA gave D and trimming. This sample is represented by more than 900,000 clones; 75% to 85% of them were singletons. The top ten hold roughly 0.65% of the sample.

The donors were healthy, HIV-negative adults who had no recently reported acute infections or vaccinations. Every donor was a Caucasian adult living in Nashville, Tennessee, USA. Magnetic negative selection was used to enrich CD4+ T cells, after which naive cells were positively selected on CD45RA and the negative fraction became the memory subset. Blood was collected by leukapheresis, and PBMCs were isolated by Ficoll-Histopaque density gradient centrifugation and then cryopreserved in liquid nitrogen vapor phase. Analytical flow cytometry was used to check the purity and quantity of every magnetically sorted T cell population. Each sorted fraction had its genomic DNA isolated and then quantified by UV absorbance on a Nanodrop 2000c. General study outcomes and caveats: Based on pairwise subsampling, the degree of clonotype sharing among donors was expected to be affected by sequencing depth. Sampling was limited to blood, and TCR repertoires in tissue likely differ from TCR repertoires in blood. Because the study included only a small number of donors, the genetic and exposure-history diversity represented was limited. Approximately 5% of naive CD4, 3.5% of naive CD8, around 2.3% of memory CD4, and around 0.42% of memory CD8 clonotypes were shared across four donors. Even with the large sequencing depth, rarefaction of the sorted-subset datasets indicated that sequencing was incomplete. Compared with non-shared clonotypes, the clonotypes found in all four sorted-subset donors had higher generation probabilities. Larger estimated clonotype richness was generally found for naive subsets than for memory subsets.

Recombination connected TRBV6-5 to TRBJ1-3; TRBD1 might be the D gene, on 6 matching bases. Material: memory CD4+ T cells from PBMCs. Sample cell subset or site, as interpreted from the label and publication: CD45RA-negative fraction. This TCR derives from a young man in good health. Some clones in this sample may be carry-over from other donors' samples. The CDR3 region has the sequence CASTTGVGNTIYF. The DNA sequence follows: TGTGCCAGCACGACAGGAGTTGGAAACACCATATATTTT.